This TCR beta chain was recorded in a study of T cells in Graves' hyperthyroidism and ophthalmopathy. The source material, RNA transcripts, was used to amplify TCR beta CDR3 regions. The study used the HTBI primer set for a first-round RT-PCR of the TCR CDR3. TCRdb reprocessed the multiplex PCR reads via MiXCR and lists one record per CDR3 protein. Among 200,000 to 300,000 distinct CDR3 sequences, 15% to 20% were seen once, and the ten largest hold 28%. This clonotype has only one observation. The germline V gene encodes CDR1 MRHNA and CDR2 SNTAGT. V lost 0 bases, J lost 5 bases, and 5 bases stayed unmatched. CDR3 length: 16 amino acids.

This TCR came from a woman between 18 and 29 years old with Graves' ophthalmopathy. The rearrangement joins TRBV6-4 to TRBJ2-1; 9 bases align to TRBD2. Sequences were obtained from blood. CDR3 sequence: CASSDSWLAGHNEQFF. In DNA, the CDR3 is TGTGCCAGCAGTGACTCTTGGCTAGCGGGACACAATGAGCAGTTCTTC.